This T cell receptor beta chain was sequenced for a study of Ad26.COV2.S vaccination and SARS-CoV-2 variants. Turning to the study itself: Administration of Ad26.COV2.S was intramuscular, either once or twice 56 days apart.

Measured with immunoSEQ multiplex PCR; TCRdb has only the in-frame clones, and not every one. The sample lists about 330,000 clones; roughly 88% were seen once. V lost 6 bases to trimming and J lost 4 bases; unmatched junction nucleotides: 6. The germline V gene encodes CDR1 MNHEY and CDR2 SMNVEV (reference sequence). The CDR3 spans 14 residues. The treatment denotes: some 19 received Ad26.COV2.S at low or high dose, single or two shots; a few received placebo; per-sample allocation not given. Sample collection was performed on day 63 after the first vaccine or placebo injection. Aged 18-55 years, donor was enrolled in Boston in 2020. Expression of Wuhan-strain SARS-CoV-2 spike came from the Ad26 vector that formed the vaccine. Comment on this clone: Antigen unknown.

Overall study findings and caveats: Higher spike-specific TCR breadth was found in vaccine recipients than in placebo recipients.

This chain links TRBV27 with TRBJ2-5, with 9 bases lining up with TRBD2. The sequence derives from a person between 18 and 65 years old who received the Ad26.COV2.S COVID-19 vaccine or a placebo. Sequenced material: peripheral blood, taken in a trial of Ad26.COV2.S vaccine versus placebo. The CDR3 loop reads CASSAGTSRETQYF. The CDR3 DNA sequence: TGTGCCAGCAGCGCCGGGACTAGCCGAGAGACCCAGTACTTC.